One T cell receptor beta chain is described in this entry. Some clones are missing from TCRdb's copy, which holds only in-frame ones; the method was immunoSEQ multiplex PCR. The sample holds around 80,000 clones; about four fifths are singletons and the top ten take about 23%. Treatment of patients with chemo-refractory metastatic non-small-cell lung cancer consisted of focal radiation plus CTLA-4 blockade with ipilimumab. V shed 4 bases and J shed 8 bases, with 9 bases lying between them. Germline loops: CDR1 KGHSH, CDR2 LQKENI. The CDR3 extends over 13 amino acids. This entry comes from a study of radiotherapy plus CTLA-4 blockade in lung cancer.

Sequencing used peripheral blood, obtained from a patient treated with radiotherapy plus ipilimumab. The chain recombines TRBV18 with TRBJ1-6; no firm D call. This TCR derives from a human donor with non-small cell lung cancer whose response to radiotherapy plus ipilimumab could not be evaluated. Some clones in this sample may be carry-over from other donors' samples. The CDR3 sequence is CASSLREDSPLHF. The CDR3 DNA follows: TGTGCCAGCTCACTAAGGGAGGATTCACCCCTCCACTTT.